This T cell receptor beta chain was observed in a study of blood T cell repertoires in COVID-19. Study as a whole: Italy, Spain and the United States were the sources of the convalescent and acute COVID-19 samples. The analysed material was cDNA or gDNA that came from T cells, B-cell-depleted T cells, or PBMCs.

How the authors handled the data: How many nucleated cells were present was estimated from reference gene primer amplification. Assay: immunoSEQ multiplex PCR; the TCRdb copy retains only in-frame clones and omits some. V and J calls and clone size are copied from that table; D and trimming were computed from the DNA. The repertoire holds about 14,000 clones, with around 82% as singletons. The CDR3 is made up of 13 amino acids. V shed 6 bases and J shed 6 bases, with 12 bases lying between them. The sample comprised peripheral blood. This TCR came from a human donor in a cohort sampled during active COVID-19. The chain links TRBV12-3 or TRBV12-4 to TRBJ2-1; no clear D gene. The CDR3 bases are TGTGCCAGCAGCCTTAGTTCTCGCAATGAGCAGTTCTTC. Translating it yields CASSLSSRNEQFF.